These 26 T cell receptor beta chains were sequenced from one sample in a study of shared clonotypes between healthy human individuals. The protocol was immunoSEQ multiplex PCR, while the TCRdb copy is restricted to in-frame clones and leaves out a portion. The profile shows more than 500,000 clones, more than 95% of them singletons. The source material was naive CD4+ T cells sorted from blood. Subset denoted: CD45RA+ positively selected. Every receptor here comes from a woman younger than 45 in good health.

This clone was observed a few times. This sample includes further DNA sequences coding for the same CDR3. CDR3 sequence: CAWSVYNEQFF. DNA for the CDR3: TGTGCCTGGAGTGTTTACAATGAGCAGTTCTTC. This chain links TRBV30 with TRBJ2-1; no firm D call. Trimming removed 0 bases from V and 4 bases from J, with 1 base in between. CDR3 length: 11 residues. Germline assignment: CDR1 GTSNPN and CDR2 SVGIG (reference sequence).

The chain employs TRBV9 and TRBJ2-2; 10 nucleotides line up with TRBD1. V dropped 3 bases and J dropped 5; count of bases not matched to a gene: 7. Looked up from germline, CDR1 is SGDLS and CDR2 is YYNGEE. This CDR3 region has 16 residues. CDR3: CASSGQGAQKTGELFF. The CDR3 DNA follows: TGTGCCAGCAGCGGACAGGGGGCGCAGAAAACCGGGGAGCTGTTTTTT.

This chain links TRBV6-1 with TRBJ1-2; TRBD1 matches at 9 bases. Trimming took 5 bases from V and 6 from J; bases not matched to a gene: 4. The CDR3 sequence is 13 residues long. Germline V gene data show CDR1 as MNHNS and CDR2 as SASEGT. This CDR3 reads CASSPRTGDGYTF. CDR3 coding DNA: TGTGCCAGCAGTCCTCGGACAGGGGATGGCTACACCTTC.

The chain has TRBV18 and TRBJ1-2; 8 nucleotides line up with TRBD1. CDR3 length equals 15 residues. The germline CDR1 and CDR2 sequences are KGHSH and LQKENI. V shed 3 bases, J shed 6 bases, and the junction held 9 bases outside the gene matches. CDR3 nucleotide sequence: TGTGCCAGCTCACCCGGACAGGGTCAAGGCGATGGCTACACCTTC. It encodes CASSPGQGQGDGYTF.

This chain links TRBV27 with TRBJ1-4; TRBD1 matches at 10 bases. CDR1 is MNHEY and CDR2 is SMNVEV in the germline V gene (reference sequence). V shed 5 bases, J shed 8 bases, and the junction held 5 bases outside the gene matches. CDR3 size: 14 residues. The CDR3 here is CASSPDRGQEKLFF. The DNA of the CDR3 is TGTGCCAGCAGTCCAGACAGGGGGCAGGAAAAACTGTTTTTT.

This chain links TRBV6-5 with TRBJ2-5; TRBD2 matches 7 bases. Matching the DNA end better, TRBJ2-7 makes the J call doubtful. This CDR3 has 16 residues. Germline V CDR1 and CDR2: MNHEY, SVGAGI. CDR3 loop: CASSYSGGSPSYEQYF. As DNA, the CDR3 is TGTGCCAGCAGTTACTCGGGCGGGAGTCCCTCCTACGAGCAGTACTTC.

The chain links TRBV28 to TRBJ1-1; 7 positions agree with TRBD1. The CDR3 length is 14 residues. Germline V gene lookup returns CDR1 MDHEN and CDR2 SYDVKM. V lost 6 bases to trimming and J lost 11 bases; unmatched junction nucleotides: 15. The CDR3 bases are TGTGCCAGCAGGTGGGGACAGACCCCCGGTGCGGCTTTCTTT. It codes for CASRWGQTPGAAFF.

The chain recombines TRBV2 with TRBJ2-3, with unresolved D. V was trimmed by 6 bases and J by 1 base, leaving 11 bases between them. Looked up from germline, CDR1 is SNHLY and CDR2 is FYNNEI. This CDR3 region has 14 residues. The CDR3 loop is CASRGPQGTDTQYF. The CDR3 DNA reads TGTGCCAGCAGGGGTCCGCAGGGCACAGATACGCAGTATTTT.

The chain recombines TRBV29-1 with TRBJ2-1, with 13 bases that match TRBD2. There are 14 residues in the CDR3. Germline values: CDR1 SQVTM, CDR2 ANQGSEA. Germline trimming cut 6 bases from V and 7 bases from J; bases unmatched to any gene: 6. In nucleotides, the CDR3 is TGCAGCGTGAATGGACTAGCGGGAGTGAATGAGCAGTTCTTC. Protein sequence: CSVNGLAGVNEQFF.

The gene calls are TRBV9 and TRBJ2-7, with 11 bases identical to TRBD2. The V and J ends lost 4 bases and 0 bases, in that order; junction bases with no gene match: 9. The CDR3 extends over 17 amino acids. Germline assignment: CDR1 SGDLS and CDR2 YYNGEE. The DNA of the CDR3 is TGTGCCAGCAGCACTGGACTAGCGGGTGGAAGCTCCTACGAGCAGTACTTC. This gives the protein CASSTGLAGGSSYEQYF.

This clone was seen just once. The rearrangement uses TRBV6-6 and TRBJ2-3; D is possibly TRBD1 (5 bases). V was pared by 7 bases and J by 6 bases, with 14 bases between. From germline, CDR1 is MNHNY and CDR2 SVGAGI (reference sequence). This CDR3 is 13 amino acids long. The CDR3, as DNA: TGTGCCAGCAAGGACATTAACGATGATACGCAGTATTTT. Translated: CASKDINDDTQYF.

This sequence joins TRBV14 and TRBJ1-1, with a weak D call TRBD1 (5 bases). Trimming cost V 3 bases and J 5 bases, with 16 bases left between them. Germline V lookup: CDR1 SGHDN, CDR2 FVKESK. The CDR3 totals 15 residues. The chain's CDR3 is CASSQAGWVITEAFF. The CDR3 DNA sequence: TGTGCCAGCAGCCAGGCAGGGTGGGTGATTACTGAAGCTTTCTTT.

The chain uses TRBV11-1 and TRBJ2-3; D remains unclear. Germline V gene sequence: CDR1 SGHAT, CDR2 FQDESV (reference sequence). V was shortened by 1 base and J by 4 bases, with 6 bases between the two germline ends. The CDR3 is 13 residues long. CDR3 sequence reads: CASSLGSADTQYF. Here the CDR3 DNA reads TGTGCCAGCAGCTTAGGTTCGGCAGATACGCAGTATTTT.

This chain links TRBV13 with TRBJ2-1; possibly TRBD2 for D (5 bases). Trimming cost V 2 bases and J 8 bases, with 13 bases left between them. From germline, CDR1 is PRHDT and CDR2 FYEKMQ (reference sequence). This CDR3 comprises 14 residues. CDR3 coding DNA: TGTGCCAGCAGCTTAACTAGGGTTAGCGATGAGCAGTTCTTC. Its translation is CASSLTRVSDEQFF.

The rearrangement uses TRBV10-3 and TRBJ2-1, with D possibly being TRBD1 (6 bases). CDR3 length: 13 amino acids. Germline V gives CDR1 ENHRY, CDR2 SYGVKD. V was clipped by 7 bases and J by 1 base, with 8 bases between them. CDR3 sequence (DNA): TGTGCCATCAAGGGACAATCCTACAATGAGCAGTTCTTC. It specifies CAIKGQSYNEQFF.

J is TRBJ2-7 and V is TRBV18, with a possible D match to TRBD1 (6 bases). The germline V gene has CDR1 KGHSH and CDR2 LQKENI. This CDR3 is 13 amino acids long. V was clipped by 2 bases and J by 7 bases, with 12 bases between them. CDR3 sequence reads: CASSPRDKNEQYF. In DNA, the CDR3 is TGTGCCAGCTCACCAAGGGACAAAAATGAGCAGTACTTC. Full variable domain (remainder filled in from reference TRBV18 and TRBJ2-7): NAGVMQNPRHLVRRRGQEARLRCSPMKGHSHVYWYRQLPEEGLKFMVYLQKENIIDESGMPKERFSAEFPKEGPSILRIQQVVRGDSAAYFCASSPRDKNEQYFGPGTRLTVT.

The J gene is TRBJ2-5, the V gene TRBV19; D not certain. V dropped 6 bases and J dropped 1 base, with 12 bases sitting between them. The CDR3 sequence is 14 residues long. Per germline, CDR1 LNHDA and CDR2 SQIVND (reference sequence). The CDR3 DNA is TGTGCCAGTAGAGCCGGACCCCTCCAAGAGACCCAGTACTTC. Amino acids: CASRAGPLQETQYF.

The chain joins TRBV18 to TRBJ2-1; perhaps TRBD1 as D (6 bases). Germline values: CDR1 KGHSH, CDR2 LQKENI. V lost 1 base, J lost 5 bases, and 12 bases lay in between. This CDR3 has 15 amino acids. CDR3 sequence (DNA): TGTGCCAGCTCACCACGGGCAGGGGCAGACAATGAGCAGTTCTTC. This encodes CASSPRAGADNEQFF.

This chain links TRBV25-1 with TRBJ2-7; weak D call: TRBD2 (5 bases). Germline V lookup: CDR1 MGHDK, CDR2 SYGVNS. This CDR3 spans 15 amino acids. V was cut by 5 bases and J by 2 bases, with 16 bases left in between. The CDR3 nucleotides read TGTGCCAGCAGTCCAAACCCAGCGGATCCCTACGAGCAGTACTTC. Its translation is CASSPNPADPYEQYF.

The V gene is TRBV28, the J gene TRBJ2-3; the match to TRBD2 covers 15 bases. In germline, CDR1 is MDHEN, CDR2 SYDVKM. Germline trimming cut 5 bases from V and 4 bases from J; bases unmatched to any gene: 7. The CDR3 has 17 residues. The CDR3 region has the DNA TGTGCCAGCAGTGTACAGGGACTAGCGGGAGGACCAGATACGCAGTATTTT. Its protein product is CASSVQGLAGGPDTQYF.

The chain is built from TRBV5-6 and TRBJ1-1; D is unclear. Per the germline V gene, CDR1 is SGHDT and CDR2 is YYEEEE. The CDR3 extends over 11 amino acids. Trimming took off 4 bases at V and 7 bases at J, with 8 bases between the two ends. CDR3 sequence reads: CASSLQLEAFF. The CDR3 nucleotides read TGTGCCAGCAGCCTTCAACTTGAAGCTTTCTTT.

The J gene is TRBJ1-1, the V gene TRBV19; D is undetermined. Trimming removed 2 bases at V and 1 base at J, with 8 bases between. The germline gives CDR1 LNHDA, CDR2 SQIVND (reference sequence). CDR3 length equals 14 residues. The CDR3 loop reads CASSITGRNTEAFF. DNA of the CDR3: TGTGCCAGTAGTATAACCGGGAGGAACACTGAAGCTTTCTTT.

CDR3 bases: TGTGCCAGCAGCGTAGCTGGCCGGGGAGGGGCCAACGTCCTGACTTTC. Protein product: CASSVAGRGGANVLTF. This chain joins TRBV9 and TRBJ2-6; possibly TRBD2 for D (5 bases). V was cut by 0 bases and J by 4 bases, with 11 bases left in between. Per germline, CDR1 SGDLS and CDR2 YYNGEE. The CDR3 is made up of 16 amino acids.

This rearrangement joins TRBV6-5 to TRBJ1-1; 8 bases agree with TRBD1. The germline V gene has CDR1 MNHEY and CDR2 SVGAGI. J gave up 1 base and V 5 bases, and 6 bases lay outside the gene matches. This CDR3 has 15 residues. DNA for the CDR3: TGTGCCAGCAGTCACGACAGGGGCAAGAACACTGAAGCTTTCTTT. Translation gives CASSHDRGKNTEAFF.

The chain couples TRBV5-4 to TRBJ2-3; D may match TRBD1 or TRBD2 (6 bases each). V was shortened by 6 bases and J by 2 bases, with 13 bases between the two germline ends. Germline values: CDR1 SGHNT, CDR2 YYREEE (reference sequence). The CDR3 runs 14 residues. Written as DNA, the CDR3 is TGTGCCAGCACCCCGGGGGCCGTCACAGATACGCAGTATTTT. Protein product: CASTPGAVTDTQYF.

This rearrangement joins TRBV5-1 to TRBJ1-3; D unclear. The germline V gene encodes CDR1 SGHRS and CDR2 YFSETQ. Trimming removed 4 bases at V and 4 bases at J, with 15 bases between. This CDR3 region has 15 residues. The CDR3 DNA follows: TGCGCCAGCAGCCCCGGACCCTACTTCGGAAACACCATATATTTT. Translated, it gives CASSPGPYFGNTIYF. The variable domain in full, with the rest retrieved from reference TRBV5-1 and TRBJ1-3, is KAGVTQTPRYLIKTRGQQVTLSCSPISGHRSVSWYQQTPGQGLQFLFEYFSETQRNKGNFPGRFSGRQFSNSRSEMNVSTLELGDSALYLCASSPGPYFGNTIYFGEGSWLTVV.